This T cell receptor beta chain derives from a study of T cells in Graves' hyperthyroidism and ophthalmopathy (dated by TCRdb to about 2019). About the full investigation: Peripheral blood was sampled at the time of initial diagnosis, prior to any treatment. TCR V-J signatures able to tell the groups apart were searched for in a discovery cohort of 100 patients, of whom under 45 had Graves' ophthalmopathy and around 57 had stable Graves' hyperthyroidism. Prospective prediction of ophthalmopathy was tested in an independent validation cohort of 18 to 20 hyperthyroidism patients and 17 patients who later progressed to ophthalmopathy. For training and testing, the 100 or so patients in the discovery cohort were randomly divided in a 7:3 ratio. In addition, the study compared T-cell repertoires in thyroid tissue and in blood from about 6 Graves' hyperthyroidism patients. After sampling, hyperthyroidism patients received methimazole starting at 30 mg daily, and ophthalmopathy patients received high-dose intravenous methylprednisolone. According to the paper, TCR Vbeta CDR3 sequencing was carried out on approximately 140 peripheral blood samples, which came from 40 to 45 ophthalmopathy, under 80 hyperthyroidism and roughly 17 progressor patients.

Stable Graves' hyperthyroidism was defined as no progression to ophthalmopathy during 18 months of follow-up. Hyperthyroidism patients were aged 18 to 65 years and newly diagnosed, with disease duration of less than 2 months. The study excluded patients with uncontrolled infections, other autoimmune diseases, pregnancy or lactation. Clinical symptoms, serum thyroxine and TRAb, thyroid ultrasound, and orbital computed tomography formed the basis for the diagnoses. PBMCs were separated from over 9 ml of fresh peripheral blood using Ficoll-Paque density gradient centrifugation. Total RNA was extracted with Trizol reagent, and quality was checked on an Agilent 2100 Bioanalyzer. Here is what the overall study found, with its caveats: Sample size was not statistically predetermined, and investigators were not blinded to group allocation. In validation, the model predicted progression to ophthalmopathy a median of roughly 6.5 months before onset, with roughly 70% sensitivity and 72.22% specificity. Most expanded thyroid clonotypes (frequency above 0.001) were also detected in blood, a finding suggesting that blood repertoires may reflect thyroid immune responses. Ophthalmopathy was separated from stable hyperthyroidism by a 13 V-J signature model, with just over 85% sensitivity and about 81% specificity obtained in cross-validation and 80%/75% obtained in testing.

Its CDR3 holds 17 amino acids, cysteine through phenylalanine. Just the 51-base CDR3 DNA is kept, in frame starting at base 1. Reading the germline V gene gives CDR1 MDHEN and CDR2 SYDVKM. Trimming leaves V shorter by 5 bases and J shorter by 8 bases, with the junction holding 14 bases beyond the gene matches. The TCR beta CDR3 regions were amplified from the RNA transcripts. The TCR CDR3 was subjected to a first round of RT-PCR using the HTBI primer set and the Qiagen OneStep RT-PCR kit. The libraries were constructed in a second round of multiplex PCR and then size-selected and purified. The libraries were sequenced on an Illumina HiSeq2000 using paired-end 100 bp reads. Per the source publication's procedure: SOAPnuke was used to process the raw data, removing reads that contained adapters or uncalled bases, had a mean Phred below 15, or lacked an exact match to the constant primer or identifier. COPE v1.2.5 was used to merge high-quality paired reads, and clonotypes were defined as unique nucleotide sequences. MiTCR v1.1 was used to align the clonotypes against IMGT TRBV, TRBD and TRBJ reference segments. The analysis included only V-J combinations with a frequency above 0.0001, which together covered approximately 99% of the repertoires. A TCS score was defined as the ratio between F50 (clonal expansion) and ExV (chaos), using BLOSUM62-based TCRdist between CDR3 peptides within each V-J. Welch's t-statistics and random forest reduced 500 to 550 V-J features to 10 to 15, which were used in a naive Bayes classifier (R e1071). TCRdb reran the public reads through fastp at Q25 and MiXCR, keeping productive beta chains. For every CDR3 protein sequence, its rows merge into one entry that carries the most common genes and DNA. These V and J calls originate from TCRdb's pipeline instead of the authors' own analysis. The sample contains around 690,000 distinct CDR3 sequences, approximately 15% of them found a single time. The ten biggest clones cover about 14% of the sample.

This clonotype occurred many times. Which antigen it targets is not known. No base-level quality is on record; no much larger clone is a single base apart. Sequencing was carried out using blood. The receptor was derived from a man between 45 and 60 years old with Graves' hyperthyroidism. This receptor chain uses TRBV28 and TRBJ2-1, and TRBD2 matches 11 of the central bases. The CDR3 sequence is CASSTQPTSGSFDEQFF. The bases read TGTGCCAGCAGTACTCAACCTACTAGCGGGAGTTTCGATGAGCAGTTCTTC.